These 9 T cell receptor beta chains share one sample of origin, sequenced in a study of cytomegalovirus exposure and HLA in healthy donors. Sequenced by immunoSEQ multiplex PCR; TCRdb stores in-frame clones only, minus some. The sample holds about 63,000 clones; roughly 94% are singletons and the top ten take about 7%. Sequencing used PBMCs. These receptors all stem from a woman younger than 35 in good health and CMV-seropositive.

The rearrangement uses TRBV6-5 and TRBJ1-1, with D maybe TRBD1 (5 bases). The CDR3 has 16 amino acids. Trimming removed 2 bases at V and 1 base at J, with 14 bases between. Germline assignment: CDR1 MNHEY and CDR2 SVGAGI. The CDR3 DNA sequence: TGTGCCAGCAGTTACAGTTACGGACATCAGAACACTGAAGCTTTCTTT. It encodes CASSYSYGHQNTEAFF.

V gene TRBV19 combines with J gene TRBJ2-5, with 8 bases identical to TRBD2. V was clipped by 0 bases and J by 5 bases; unmatched bases: 5. This CDR3 comprises 15 residues. CDR1 is LNHDA, CDR2 SQIVND, per germline (reference sequence). In nucleotides, the CDR3 is TGTGCCAGTAGTATAGATGCCGGGGGGGCCGAGACCCAGTACTTC. Its translation: CASSIDAGGAETQYF.

This clone was counted once. The chain has TRBV6-1 and TRBJ2-7; a weak D match, TRBD2 (6 bases). The CDR3 extends over 13 amino acids. The germline V gene has CDR1 MNHNS and CDR2 SASEGT. The V end lost 6 bases, the J end lost 3 bases, and 12 bases lay between the germline ends. CDR3 protein: CASSRDLFYEQYF. CDR3 DNA sequence: TGTGCCAGCAGCCGGGACTTGTTCTACGAGCAGTACTTC.

This chain uses TRBV28 with TRBJ2-5; TRBD2 is a possible D gene (5 bases). V was cut by 3 bases and J by 0 bases, with 11 bases left in between. CDR3 length equals 15 residues. CDR1 and CDR2 from the germline V gene are MDHEN and SYDVKM. The CDR3 spells CASSFFGLYQETQYF. CDR3 DNA: TGTGCCAGCAGTTTCTTCGGACTCTACCAAGAGACCCAGTACTTC.

V gene TRBV6-6 combines with J gene TRBJ2-7, with D possibly matching TRBD2 (7 bases). The CDR3 has 14 amino acids. Germline V gene data show CDR1 as MNHNY and CDR2 as SVGAGI (reference sequence). The V gene lost 7 bases and the J gene lost 5 bases, with 18 bases spanning the gap. The CDR3 here is CASIEGGGGDEQYF. CDR3 bases: TGTGCCAGCATAGAGGGGGGGGGCGGCGACGAGCAGTACTTC.

V usage is TRBV11-2 and J usage is TRBJ2-5; D is perhaps TRBD1 (6 bases). Trimming shortened V by 5 bases and J by 5 bases, and 21 bases separated the two germline ends. This CDR3 comprises 16 residues. Germline V gene sequence: CDR1 SGHAT, CDR2 FQNNGV. The CDR3: CASSANRVRVRETQYF. CDR3 bases: TGTGCCAGCAGCGCGAACAGGGTGCGGGTTAGGGAGACCCAGTACTTC.

The chain couples TRBV27 to TRBJ1-5, with 8 bases aligning to TRBD1. CDR3 length: 15 amino acids. V lost 4 bases and J lost 6; bases outside the gene matches: 8. In germline, CDR1 is MNHEY, CDR2 SMNVEV (reference sequence). This CDR3 reads CASSSGSGGGQPQHF. The CDR3 DNA is TGTGCCAGCAGTTCAGGCTCAGGGGGCGGTCAGCCCCAGCATTTT.

This chain links TRBV28 with TRBJ1-5; D call uncertain. V was cut by 7 bases and J by 10 bases, with 14 bases left in between. The germline V gene has CDR1 MDHEN and CDR2 SYDVKM. The CDR3 has 12 residues. The CDR3 bases are TGTGCCAGCACCCTCCCCGGTTCTCCCCAGCATTTT. Protein product: CASTLPGSPQHF.

This clone was observed a handful of times. The chain carries TRBV5-4 and TRBJ2-7; 10 bases align to TRBD2. J gave up 4 bases and V 5 bases, and 9 bases lay outside the gene matches. This CDR3 is 15 amino acids long. CDR1 SGHNT and CDR2 YYREEE come from the germline V gene (reference sequence). The CDR3 bases are TGTGCCAGCAGGAAAGCGGGAGGGCCTGTATACGAGCAGTACTTC. It yields the protein CASRKAGGPVYEQYF.